The clone carrying this T cell receptor beta chain was picked up many times. No antigen is known for it. The CDR3 contains 17 residues. The V segment lost 7 bases and the J segment 3 bases; nucleotides outside the gene matches: 17. Germline V gene lookup returns CDR1 MDHEN and CDR2 SYDVKM. Axillary draining lymph nodes of breast cancer patients supplied the node samples. TCRdb recomputed calls from the multiplex PCR reads with MiXCR, one row per CDR3 protein. The sample yields about 140,000 distinct CDR3 sequences, about 30% seen once. The entry originates in a study of breast tumors, draining lymph nodes, adjacent tissues. Study conclusions and caveats: Tumor and nontumor repertoires were significantly more similar in luminal-like than in basal-like breast cancer. The data were judged consistent with most tumor T cells coming from lymph node and expanding in tumor. That most tumor T cells come from lymph nodes remained unproven. Tumors had less TCR diversity than lymph nodes, more than nontumor tissue.

Source material: axillary lymph node tissue. The TCR comes from a female donor with breast cancer. Some clones in this sample may be carry-over from other donors' samples. The rearrangement uses TRBV28 and TRBJ2-7; 8 positions agree with TRBD1. The CDR3 DNA reads as TGTGCCAGCAACCCTTCAGGGGGCTCCACCTTGTACTACGAGCAGTACTTC. Protein: CASNPSGGSTLYYEQYF.